This entry lists 14 T cell receptor beta chains sequenced from one sample in a study of CD8 T cells in ankylosing spondylitis (dated by TCRdb to the late 2010s). Receptors were amplified or captured by 5' RACE. The reads were generated on an Illumina HiSeq 2500. TCRdb itself trimmed the public reads at Q25 with fastp, ran MiXCR and retained productive beta chains. CDR3 protein duplicates are merged, each entry listing the most common genes and DNA. For this sample there are around 150,000 distinct CDR3 sequences; 11% appear just once. The top ten hold about 27% of the sample. Sequences were obtained from blood, either unsorted or a sorted T cell fraction (not recorded which). These receptors were obtained from a male donor with ankylosing spondylitis or in good health (not recorded which).

This chain joins TRBV6-5 and TRBJ1-5; 8 bases are shared with TRBD1. Germline V gives CDR1 MNHEY, CDR2 SVGAGI. V lost 2 bases and J lost 7; bases outside the gene matches: 13. The CDR3 is made up of 17 amino acids. The CDR3 loop reads CASSYGLSGQGGQPQHF. The CDR3 DNA reads as TGTGCCAGCAGTTACGGTTTATCCGGACAGGGAGGGCAGCCCCAGCATTTT.

The rearrangement links TRBV11-2 to TRBJ2-4, with 12 bases identical to TRBD1. V shed 4 bases, J shed 1 base, and the junction held 8 bases outside the gene matches. Per the germline V gene, CDR1 is SGHAT and CDR2 is FQNNGV. The CDR3 loop spans 18 amino acids. This CDR3 is CASSSRDRGRVAKNIQYF. DNA of the CDR3: TGTGCCAGCAGCTCCCGGGACAGGGGGCGCGTTGCCAAAAACATTCAGTACTTC.

This clonotype was seen many times. The gene calls are TRBV5-1 and TRBJ2-4, with 9 bases matching TRBD1. Looked up from germline, CDR1 is SGHRS and CDR2 is YFSETQ. The ends lost 0 bases at V and 0 bases at J; junction bases unmatched: 4. The CDR3 extends over 17 amino acids. The CDR3: CASSLETGGVAKNIQYF. The CDR3 DNA is TGCGCCAGCAGCTTGGAGACAGGGGGAGTAGCCAAAAACATTCAGTACTTC.

This clonotype was detected many times. The rearrangement links TRBV20-1 to TRBJ1-2, with 9 bases identical to TRBD1. The CDR3 length is 13 residues. J was trimmed by 6 bases and V by 3 bases; bases with no gene match: 5. Germline V gene lookup returns CDR1 DFQATT and CDR2 SNEGSKA (reference sequence). The CDR3 DNA is TGCAGTGCTAGCCTTTGGACAGGGGATGGCTACACCTTC. Translating gives CSASLWTGDGYTF.

This clonotype was picked up a small number of times. The chain carries TRBV28 and TRBJ2-6, with 8 bases identical to TRBD2. The CDR3 runs to 15 residues. The V gene end was trimmed by 6 bases and the J gene end by 4 bases; junction bases not matched to a gene: 5. In germline, CDR1 is MDHEN, CDR2 SYDVKM. CDR3 nucleotide sequence: TGTGCCAGCAGAGGCGGGGGGCAAGGGGCCAACGTCCTGACTTTC. Translation: CASRGGGQGANVLTF.

The V call is TRBV7-9, the J call TRBJ1-4; the D gene is possibly TRBD1 (5 bases). Trimming took off 8 bases at V and 0 bases at J, with 13 bases between the two ends. The length of the CDR3 is 15 residues. Germline CDR1 is SEHNR and CDR2 is FQNEAQ (reference sequence). CDR3 sequence reads: CASRGMRATNEKLFF. The CDR3 bases are TGTGCCAGCCGGGGGATGAGGGCAACTAATGAAAAACTGTTTTTT.

This clonotype has a count of ten or more. V gene TRBV20-1 combines with J gene TRBJ1-5, with D unclear. The CDR3 consists of 13 residues. V was trimmed by 0 bases and J by 8 bases, leaving 11 bases between them. Germline V gene lookup returns CDR1 DFQATT and CDR2 SNEGSKA (reference sequence). The CDR3 DNA reads as TGCAGTGCTAGAGATGCGAGTTTGGAGCCCCAGCATTTT. Its translation: CSARDASLEPQHF.

This clonotype has more than one count but fewer than ten. The chain carries TRBV6-2 or TRBV6-3 and TRBJ1-1; D remains ambiguous. Germline V gene sequence: CDR1 MNHEY, CDR2 SVGEGT. With 0 bases removed from V and 1 base from J, the gap between germline ends came to 9 bases. The length of the CDR3 is 15 residues. This CDR3 reads CASSYSTSRNTEAFF. The CDR3 DNA reads as TGTGCCAGCAGTTACTCGACGAGTCGGAACACTGAAGCTTTCTTT.

Many counts were recorded for this clonotype. J is TRBJ2-7 and V is TRBV4-3; D is uncertain. CDR1 LGHNA and CDR2 YSLEER come from the germline V gene. Trimming pared 0 bases from V and 6 bases from J, leaving 9 bases between. This CDR3 is 13 amino acids long. CDR3 residues: CASSQEGFAEQYF. CDR3 sequence (DNA): TGCGCCAGCAGCCAAGAAGGTTTCGCCGAGCAGTACTTC.

The sample holds many counts of this clonotype. The J gene is TRBJ2-3, the V gene TRBV7-6, with TRBD2 matching 14 bases. The CDR3 totals 17 residues. Germline V lookup: CDR1 SGHVS, CDR2 FNYEAQ. The J segment lost 6 bases and the V segment lost 5 bases, leaving 10 bases of the junction unmatched. This CDR3 is CASSRGTSGRSPDTQYF. The CDR3 bases are TGTGCCAGCAGCCGCGGGACTAGCGGGAGAAGCCCCGATACGCAGTATTTT.

This clonotype was seen a handful of times. The gene calls are TRBV6-5 and TRBJ1-3; a possible D gene is TRBD1 (5 bases). The germline V gene encodes CDR1 MNHEY and CDR2 SVGAGI. This CDR3 comprises 16 residues. Trimming stripped 0 bases from V and 0 bases from J, with 9 bases between. CDR3 sequence (DNA): TGTGCCAGCAGTTACTCGAGACAGAGCTCTGGAAACACCATATATTTT. Protein product: CASSYSRQSSGNTIYF.

This clonotype was picked up many times. The V call is TRBV29-1, the J call TRBJ2-1, with D perhaps TRBD1 (6 bases). Trimming removed 3 bases at V and 6 bases at J, with 18 bases between. From germline, CDR1 is SQVTM and CDR2 ANQGSEA. The CDR3 spans 15 residues. CDR3 sequence reads: CSVDRGSGLSNEQFF. The CDR3 DNA reads TGCAGCGTTGACAGGGGCTCGGGGCTAAGCAATGAGCAGTTCTTC.

This chain connects TRBV3-1 to TRBJ2-1, with D hard to call. The V gene's germline CDR1 is LGHDT and CDR2 YNNKEL (reference sequence). V lost 4 bases, J lost 0 bases, and 4 bases lay in between. This CDR3 region has 13 residues. This CDR3 is CASSPSSYNEQFF. In DNA, the CDR3 is TGTGCCAGCAGCCCTAGCTCCTACAATGAGCAGTTCTTC.

This clonotype appeared many times. The rearrangement uses TRBV30 and TRBJ1-1; D possibly corresponds to TRBD1 (6 bases). V shed 2 bases and J shed 3 bases, with 10 bases lying between them. The germline V gene encodes CDR1 GTSNPN and CDR2 SVGIG (reference sequence). This CDR3 is built from 13 residues. The CDR3 DNA is TGTGCCTGGAGTACAGGGACGGACACTGAAGCTTTCTTT. Its translation is CAWSTGTDTEAFF.